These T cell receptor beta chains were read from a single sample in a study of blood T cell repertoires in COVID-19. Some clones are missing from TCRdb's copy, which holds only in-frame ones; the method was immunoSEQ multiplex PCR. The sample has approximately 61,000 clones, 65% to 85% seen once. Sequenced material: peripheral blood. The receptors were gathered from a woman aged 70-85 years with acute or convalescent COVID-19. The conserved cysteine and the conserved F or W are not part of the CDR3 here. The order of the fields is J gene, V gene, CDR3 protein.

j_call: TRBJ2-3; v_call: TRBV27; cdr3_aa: ASSHLGGDTQY
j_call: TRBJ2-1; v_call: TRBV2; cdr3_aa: ASRAGRLNEQF
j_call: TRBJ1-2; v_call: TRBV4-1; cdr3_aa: ASSQAGYGYT
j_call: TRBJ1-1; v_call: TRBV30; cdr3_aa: AWSSQGYTEAF
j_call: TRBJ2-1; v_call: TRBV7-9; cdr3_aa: ASSSDRGTNEQF
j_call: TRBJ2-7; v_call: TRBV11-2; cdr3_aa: ASSLQNTLEQY
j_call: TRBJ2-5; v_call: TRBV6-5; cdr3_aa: ASRETSKSETQY
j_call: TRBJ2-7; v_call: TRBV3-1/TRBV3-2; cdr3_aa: ASSSTGLAGSYEQY
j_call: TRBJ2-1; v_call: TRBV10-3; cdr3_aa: AISESNQGHEQF
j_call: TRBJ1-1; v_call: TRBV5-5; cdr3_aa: ASSLAAGTGGTEAF
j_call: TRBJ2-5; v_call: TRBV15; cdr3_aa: ATSTGTGKLGETQY
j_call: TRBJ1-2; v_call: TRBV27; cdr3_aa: ASSRQGAFDYGYT
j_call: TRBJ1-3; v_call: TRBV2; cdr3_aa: ASSGDRGEGNTIY
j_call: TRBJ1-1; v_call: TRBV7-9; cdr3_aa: ASSLSGRDRTEAF
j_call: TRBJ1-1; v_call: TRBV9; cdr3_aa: ASSPHEGATEAF
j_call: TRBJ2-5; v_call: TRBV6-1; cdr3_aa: ASSEGSGETQY
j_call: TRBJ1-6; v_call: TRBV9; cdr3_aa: ASSVSGQGSHGSPLH
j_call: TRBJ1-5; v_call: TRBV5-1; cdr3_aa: ASSSNNQPQH
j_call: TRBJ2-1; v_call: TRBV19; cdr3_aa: ASSIEVRSDEQF
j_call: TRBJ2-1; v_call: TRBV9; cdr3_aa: ASSPGLAAYNEQF
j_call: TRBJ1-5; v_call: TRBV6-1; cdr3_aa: ASSEVGRGVYQPQH
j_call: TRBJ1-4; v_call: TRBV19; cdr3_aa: ASSATGSGREKLF
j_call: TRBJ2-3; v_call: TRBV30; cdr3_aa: AWTESTDTQY
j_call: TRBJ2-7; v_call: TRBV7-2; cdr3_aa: ASSLLVPYEQY
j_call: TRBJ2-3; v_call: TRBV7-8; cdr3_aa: ASSLARRGGPDTQY
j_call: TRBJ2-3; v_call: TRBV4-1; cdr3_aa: ASSQEGGVTQY
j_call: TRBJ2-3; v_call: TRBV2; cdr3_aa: AGKQGRITDTQY
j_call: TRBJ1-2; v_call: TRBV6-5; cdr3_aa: ASSTDRAGYT
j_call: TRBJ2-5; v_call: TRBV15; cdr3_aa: ATSRENRGTRD
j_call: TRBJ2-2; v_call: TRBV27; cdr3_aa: ASLAANTGELF